Sequencing of this TCR beta chain was carried out in a study of cytotoxic CD8 clonotypes in ibrutinib-treated CLL. Study at large: The taking of response samples occurred after a median roughly 11 months of treatment, with a range of 6 to 36.

Profiled with immunoSEQ multiplex PCR; TCRdb holds only in-frame clones, not every one. This sample carries tens of thousands of clones, around 79% of them seen once, and the ten largest clones take around 5%. V lost 7 bases and J lost 6; bases outside the gene matches: 9. The germline gives CDR1 SGHAT, CDR2 FQNNGV. The CDR3 sequence is 14 residues long. Study results and limitations: Clonality was higher at ibrutinib response and returned toward baseline at progression.

Remarks on this clone: What it binds is unknown.

V gene TRBV11-2 combines with J gene TRBJ2-3, with 8 bases that match TRBD2. Sequencing was performed on PBMCs, taken after 12 months of ibrutinib treatment. This TCR was sampled from a human donor with chronic lymphocytic leukemia. CDR3 DNA sequence: TGTGCCAGCAACCCGGGACTAGTATCGGATACGCAGTATTTT. This gives the protein CASNPGLVSDTQYF. The entire variable domain, with the rest obtained from reference TRBV11-2 and TRBJ2-3, is as follows: EAGVAQSPRYKIIEKRQSVAFWCNPISGHATLYWYQQILGQGPKLLIQFQNNGVVDDSQLPKDRFSAERLKGVDSTLKIQPAKLEDSAVYLCASNPGLVSDTQYFGPGTRLTVL.